This entry describes one T cell receptor beta chain. Its antigen is still unknown. The source of the sample is a study of T cell responses to AZD1222 COVID-19 vaccine. The study's findings and limits: Spike-wide vaccine-associated CD4 TCRs dominated at 160-218 and 743-854.

Using immunoSEQ multiplex PCR, the repertoire was profiled, and TCRdb retains in-frame clones only, with some absent. This table holds approximately 130,000 clones, approximately 92% found once. This CDR3 spans 15 amino acids. V lost 5 bases and J lost 0, with 11 bases in between. Germline loops: CDR1 MDHEN, CDR2 SYDVKM. This sample comprised peripheral blood, obtained 28 days after the second AZD1222 dose. The TCR originated in an adult who received the AZD1222 COVID-19 vaccine. This rearrangement joins TRBV28 to TRBJ1-3, with unresolved D. In nucleotides, the CDR3 is TGTGCCAGCAGTCCTCCCGGGCGCTCTGGAAACACCATATATTTT. It specifies CASSPPGRSGNTIYF.